The subject of this entry is one TCR beta chain. The data were taken from a study of T cell changes during pregnancy in multiple sclerosis. Sequencing used immunoSEQ multiplex PCR; TCRdb keeps in-frame clones, though not all of them. The table lists more than 90,000 clones, more than 85% of them singletons. Germline V gene lookup returns CDR1 SNHLY and CDR2 FYNNEI. Between the trimmed V and J ends, which lost 4 bases and 0 bases, there was a span of 13 bases. This CDR3 is built from 17 residues. The chain employs TRBV2 and TRBJ2-6, with D maybe TRBD1 (5 bases). The sequence derives from a female donor with multiple sclerosis, enrolled in a pregnancy study. The sample here was peripheral blood, taken in the second trimester of pregnancy. CDR3 bases: TGTGCCAGCAGTGTGACAGAGCCCGACTCTGGGGCCAACGTCCTGACTTTC. It encodes CASSVTEPDSGANVLTF.